This T cell receptor (beta chain) came from a study of a mutant IDH1 vaccine in newly diagnosed glioma. Whole-study context: The treated population exhibited a male proportion of roughly 62%, a female proportion of about 38%, and a mean age of roughly 41 years. Before enrollment, the patients had been treated with radiotherapy alone, temozolomide alone, or both together. Most of them had received both.

Time point in this sample: baseline, week 1 (first vaccination visit). As for treatment: pre-vaccination baseline after standard-of-care therapy. The germline V gene has CDR1 SSHAT and CDR2 FNYEAQ (reference sequence). The CDR3 length is 16 residues. Remarks on this clone: The germline gene is not matched at one end of the junction; a read error may be the cause.

Sequencing was performed with immunoSEQ multiplex PCR; in TCRdb, only in-frame clones are kept and a portion is missing. This table holds fewer than 100,000 clones, approximately 90% found once. The V call is TRBV7-7, the J call TRBJ2-3, with TRBD2 identical over 9 bases. Source: PBMCs, taken from a glioma patient treated with radiotherapy, temozolomide or both. The origin of this receptor is a woman between 50 and 59 years old with glioma. CDR3 amino acids: CASSLQAGGGTDTQYF. CDR3 nucleotide sequence: TGTGCTAGCAGCTTACAAGCGGGAGGAGGCACAGATACGCAGTATTTT.